The 15 T cell receptor beta chains reported below all come from one sample, sequenced in a study of shared clonotypes between healthy human individuals. Sequenced by immunoSEQ multiplex PCR; TCRdb stores in-frame clones only, minus some. The profile shows more than 550,000 clones, roughly 87% of them singletons. Sequencing was carried out using memory CD8+ T cells from PBMCs. Subset indicated: CD45RO+ cells pooled with CCR7-negative TemRA cells. The receptors were sampled from a man aged 18 to 30 in good health. Some clones in this sample may be carry-over from other donors' samples.

The chain links TRBV18 to TRBJ2-3, with D perhaps TRBD2 (5 bases). CDR1 is KGHSH and CDR2 is LQKENI in the germline V gene. The ends were cut back, 0 bases at V and 0 bases at J, with 7 bases in the middle. The length of the CDR3 is 15 residues. The CDR3 region has the DNA TGTGCCAGCTCACCACCGGACTTAAGCACAGATACGCAGTATTTT. Translating gives CASSPPDLSTDTQYF. The variable domain in full, completed from reference TRBV18 and TRBJ2-3, reads NAGVMQNPRHLVRRRGQEARLRCSPMKGHSHVYWYRQLPEEGLKFMVYLQKENIIDESGMPKERFSAEFPKEGPSILRIQQVVRGDSAAYFCASSPPDLSTDTQYFGPGTRLTVL.

This clone appeared a single time. The chain couples TRBV19 to TRBJ1-1; tentative D call: TRBD1 (5 bases). This CDR3 is built from 14 residues. The V and J ends lost 3 bases and 0 bases respectively, with 8 bases between them. Germline assignment: CDR1 LNHDA and CDR2 SQIVND (reference sequence). This CDR3 reads CASSISGLNTEAFF. The CDR3 DNA is TGTGCCAGTAGTATTTCAGGGTTGAACACTGAAGCTTTCTTT.

V gene TRBV4-1 combines with J gene TRBJ1-1; TRBD1 might be the D (5 bases). The CDR3 length is 13 residues. Germline assignment: CDR1 MGHRA and CDR2 YSYEKL. V lost 2 bases, J lost 3 bases, and 7 bases lay in between. This chain's CDR3 is CASSQSGYTEAFF. The DNA of the CDR3 is TGCGCCAGCAGCCAATCAGGGTACACTGAAGCTTTCTTT.

The CDR3 DNA sequence: TGTGCCAGTAGTTGGTCGTCAATTTATGGCTACACCTTC. This translates into CASSWSSIYGYTF. This rearrangement joins TRBV19 to TRBJ1-2; D remains ambiguous. The length of the CDR3 is 13 residues. Trimming took 5 bases from V and 5 from J, leaving 12 bases between them. Per germline, CDR1 LNHDA and CDR2 SQIVND (reference sequence).

Here the CDR3 DNA reads TGTGCCAGCAGTGAAGCGGGACAGTTTTGGGAGACCCAGTACTTC. Translated: CASSEAGQFWETQYF. V and J are TRBV2 and TRBJ2-5; 7 bases map to TRBD1. CDR3 length equals 15 residues. Looked up from germline, CDR1 is SNHLY and CDR2 is FYNNEI. V lost 0 bases, J lost 5 bases, and 6 bases stayed unmatched. The entire variable domain, with the rest obtained from reference TRBV2 and TRBJ2-5, is as follows: EPEVTQTPSHQVTQMGQEVILRCVPISNHLYFYWYRQILGQKVEFLVSFYNNEISEKSEIFDDQFSVERPDGSNFTLKIRSTKLEDSAMYFCASSEAGQFWETQYFGPGTRLLVL.

The rearrangement links TRBV6-1 to TRBJ2-1; possibly TRBD2 for D (6 bases). The CDR3 has 16 amino acids. V lost 1 base and J lost 4, with 14 bases in between. The germline V gene has CDR1 MNHNS and CDR2 SASEGT. The CDR3 loop is CASSEGGAGLYNEQFF. CDR3 in DNA: TGTGCCAGCAGTGAAGGGGGAGCGGGCCTGTACAATGAGCAGTTCTTC.

This sequence joins TRBV7-9 and TRBJ2-7; weak D call: TRBD1 (6 bases). V dropped 6 bases and J dropped 5 bases, with 17 bases sitting between them. Germline values: CDR1 SEHNR, CDR2 FQNEAQ (reference sequence). The CDR3 loop spans 14 amino acids. The CDR3 is CASRGAPDANEQYF. The CDR3 DNA follows: TGTGCCAGCAGGGGGGCCCCGGATGCTAACGAGCAGTACTTC.

The CDR3: CASSLVGAGYEQYF. DNA for the CDR3: TGTGCCAGCAGTTTAGTCGGGGCCGGGTACGAGCAGTACTTC. This chain uses TRBV27 with TRBJ2-7; D is perhaps TRBD1 or TRBD2 (5 bases each). This CDR3 has 14 residues. Germline values: CDR1 MNHEY, CDR2 SMNVEV (reference sequence). Trimming shortened V by 2 bases and J by 4 bases, and 12 bases separated the two germline ends.

The chain carries TRBV6-4 and TRBJ1-1; D call uncertain. V dropped 5 bases and J dropped 1 base, with 11 bases sitting between them. The CDR3 is made up of 14 amino acids. Germline-derived CDR1 and CDR2 are MRHNA and SNTAGT. CDR3 residues: CASSPETGNTEAFF. In DNA, the CDR3 is TGTGCCAGCAGTCCGGAGACTGGGAACACTGAAGCTTTCTTT.

This rearrangement joins TRBV6-1 to TRBJ2-5; 7 nucleotides match TRBD2. The CDR3 covers 16 residues. CDR1 and CDR2 (germline): MNHNS, SASEGT. The J segment lost 3 bases and the V segment lost 2 bases, leaving 9 bases of the junction unmatched. This chain's CDR3 is CASSERIGGRKETQYF. The CDR3 nucleotides are TGTGCCAGCAGTGAAAGGATTGGCGGGAGAAAAGAGACCCAGTACTTC.

V is TRBV13 and J is TRBJ2-4, with D unresolved. Germline values: CDR1 PRHDT, CDR2 FYEKMQ (reference sequence). The CDR3 sequence is 14 residues long. The germline V and J ends were trimmed by 5 bases and 7 bases, with 15 bases remaining between them. CDR3 nucleotides: TGTGCCAGCAGCCCATCCCCCGCCGGGAACATTCAGTACTTC. Amino acids: CASSPSPAGNIQYF.

The chain combines TRBV5-1 with TRBJ2-1; 11 bases are a match to TRBD2. V dropped 0 bases and J dropped 7; count of bases not matched to a gene: 3. The CDR3 runs to 15 residues. Per germline, CDR1 SGHRS and CDR2 YFSETQ. CDR3: CASSLERLAGNEQFF. The CDR3 DNA is TGCGCCAGCAGCTTGGAGCGACTAGCGGGGAATGAGCAGTTCTTC.

In DNA, the CDR3 is TGCGCCAGCAGCCCGGTTTACTTAGCCACTGAAGCTTTCTTT. Translated: CASSPVYLATEAFF. The J gene is TRBJ1-1, the V gene TRBV5-1; no definite D call. The germline gives CDR1 SGHRS, CDR2 YFSETQ. CDR3 length: 14 residues. V was clipped by 4 bases and J by 4 bases, with 14 bases between them.

V is TRBV27 and J is TRBJ2-2; a weak D match, TRBD2 (6 bases). The CDR3 consists of 13 residues. Trimming cost V 4 bases and J 3 bases, with 6 bases left between them. Germline V gene sequence: CDR1 MNHEY, CDR2 SMNVEV (reference sequence). CDR3 nucleotide sequence: TGTGCCAGCAGTTGGAGGGACACCGGGGAGCTGTTTTTT. Protein product: CASSWRDTGELFF.

The V gene is TRBV2, the J gene TRBJ1-1; weak D call: TRBD1 (5 bases). The CDR3 extends over 14 amino acids. The V gene lost 4 bases and the J gene lost 6 bases, with 15 bases spanning the gap. Looked up from germline, CDR1 is SNHLY and CDR2 is FYNNEI. Here the CDR3 DNA reads TGTGCCAGCAGTGCCTGGGCCCGGGGCGCTGAAGCTTTCTTT. It translates to CASSAWARGAEAFF.